This T cell receptor beta chain was documented in a study of blood T cell repertoires in COVID-19. This CDR3 has 10 amino acids. Clones were read by immunoSEQ multiplex PCR, and TCRdb kept only the in-frame ones, dropping some. The sample contains around 100,000 clones, about 81% of which appear only once. This clonotype originated in a man in his sixties or seventies with acute or convalescent COVID-19. The genes are TRBV21-1 and TRBJ2-1; whether TRBD2, the table's D call, matches the DNA was not checked. TRBV21-1 is an annotated pseudogene. Source material: peripheral blood. CDR3 region: CARTRDEQFF. The CDR3 bases are TGTGCCAGAACTAGGGATGAGCAGTTCTTC.